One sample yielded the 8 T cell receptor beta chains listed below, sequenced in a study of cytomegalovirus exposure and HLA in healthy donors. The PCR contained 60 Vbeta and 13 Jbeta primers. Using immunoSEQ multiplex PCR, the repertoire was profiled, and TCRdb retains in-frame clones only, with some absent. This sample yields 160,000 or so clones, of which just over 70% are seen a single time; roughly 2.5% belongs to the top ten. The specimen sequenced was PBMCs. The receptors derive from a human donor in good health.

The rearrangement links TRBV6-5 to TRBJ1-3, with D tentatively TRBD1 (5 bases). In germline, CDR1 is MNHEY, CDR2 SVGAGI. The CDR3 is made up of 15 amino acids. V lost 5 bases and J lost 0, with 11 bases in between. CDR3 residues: CASSGGGSSGNTIYF. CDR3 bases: TGTGCCAGCAGTGGGGGGGGAAGCTCTGGAAACACCATATATTTT.

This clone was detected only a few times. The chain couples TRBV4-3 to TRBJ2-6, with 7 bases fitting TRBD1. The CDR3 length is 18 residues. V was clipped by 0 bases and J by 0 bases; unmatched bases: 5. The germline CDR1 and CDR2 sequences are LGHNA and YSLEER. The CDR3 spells CASSQDRTGTSGANVLTF. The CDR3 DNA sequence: TGCGCCAGCAGCCAAGATCGGACAGGTACCTCTGGGGCCAACGTCCTGACTTTC.

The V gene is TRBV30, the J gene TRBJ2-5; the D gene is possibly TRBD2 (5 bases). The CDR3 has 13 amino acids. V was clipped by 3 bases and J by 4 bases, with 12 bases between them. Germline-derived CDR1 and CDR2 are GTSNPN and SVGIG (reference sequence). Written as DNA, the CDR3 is TGTGCCTGGAGCGCCGGAGGCCCAGAGACCCAGTACTTC. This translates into CAWSAGGPETQYF.

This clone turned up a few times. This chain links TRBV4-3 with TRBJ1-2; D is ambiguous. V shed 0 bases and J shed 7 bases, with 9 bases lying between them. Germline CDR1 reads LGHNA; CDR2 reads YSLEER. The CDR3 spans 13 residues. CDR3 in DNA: TGCGCCAGCAGCCAAGATCTTTCCCCTGGCTACACCTTC. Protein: CASSQDLSPGYTF.

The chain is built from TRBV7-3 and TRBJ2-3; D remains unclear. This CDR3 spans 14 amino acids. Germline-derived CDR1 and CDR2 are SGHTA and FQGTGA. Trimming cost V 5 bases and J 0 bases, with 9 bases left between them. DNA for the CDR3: TGTGCCAGCAGCCTAAGGGCCAGCACAGATACGCAGTATTTT. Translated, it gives CASSLRASTDTQYF.

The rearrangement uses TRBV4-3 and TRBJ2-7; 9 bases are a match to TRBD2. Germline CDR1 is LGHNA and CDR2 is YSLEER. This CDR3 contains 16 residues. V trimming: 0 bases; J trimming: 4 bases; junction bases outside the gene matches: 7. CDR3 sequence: CASSQDAERGDYEQYF. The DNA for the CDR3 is TGCGCCAGCAGCCAAGACGCTGAGCGGGGGGATTACGAGCAGTACTTC.

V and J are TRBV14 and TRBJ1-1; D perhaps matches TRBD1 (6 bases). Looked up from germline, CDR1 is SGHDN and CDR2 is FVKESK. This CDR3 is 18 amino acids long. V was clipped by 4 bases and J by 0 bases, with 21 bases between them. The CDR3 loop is CASSRPDRFVLLNTEAFF. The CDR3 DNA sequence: TGTGCCAGCAGCCGACCAGACAGGTTCGTTCTCCTGAACACTGAAGCTTTCTTT.

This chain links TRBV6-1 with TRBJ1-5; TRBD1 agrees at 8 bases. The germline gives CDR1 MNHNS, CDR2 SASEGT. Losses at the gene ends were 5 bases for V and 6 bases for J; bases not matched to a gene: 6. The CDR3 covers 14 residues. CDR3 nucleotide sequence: TGTGCCAGCAGTCCTCAGGGGGCGGGTCAGCCCCAGCATTTT. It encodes CASSPQGAGQPQHF.